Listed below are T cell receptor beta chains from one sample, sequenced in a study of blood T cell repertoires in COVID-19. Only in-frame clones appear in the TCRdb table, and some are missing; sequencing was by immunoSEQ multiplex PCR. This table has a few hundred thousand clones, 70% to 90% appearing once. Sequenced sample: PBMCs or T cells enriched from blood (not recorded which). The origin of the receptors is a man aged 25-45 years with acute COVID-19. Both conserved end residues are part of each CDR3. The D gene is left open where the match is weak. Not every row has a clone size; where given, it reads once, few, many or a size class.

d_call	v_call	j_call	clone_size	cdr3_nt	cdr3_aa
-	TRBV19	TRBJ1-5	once	TGTGCCAGTAGTATCGTCAGGGGTCTAGTGGGCAATCAGCCCCAGCATTTT	CASSIVRGLVGNQPQHF
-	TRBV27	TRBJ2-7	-	TGTGCCAGCAGTACAGGGAGCTACGAGCAGTACTTC	CASSTGSYEQYF
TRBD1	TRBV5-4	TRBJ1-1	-	TGTGCCAGCAGCTTGGTTGGACAGGGTTTTACTGAAGCTTTCTTT	CASSLVGQGFTEAFF
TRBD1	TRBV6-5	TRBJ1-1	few	TGTGCCAGCAGTAGGACAGGAGTCACTGAAGCTTTCTTT	CASSRTGVTEAFF
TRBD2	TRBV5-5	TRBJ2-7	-	TGTGCCAGCAGCTTGGGACTAGCGGGCGGGTACTTC	CASSLGLAGGYF
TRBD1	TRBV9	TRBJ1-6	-	TGTGCCAGCAGCGTAGAGGGACAGTATAATTCACCCCTCCACTTT	CASSVEGQYNSPLHF
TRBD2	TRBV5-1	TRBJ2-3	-	TGCGCCAGCAGCTTGGTAGCGGGGGGGACGGCAGATACGCAGTATTTT	CASSLVAGGTADTQYF
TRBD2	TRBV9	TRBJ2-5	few	TGTGCCAGCAGCCACGGACTAGCGGGGACCAAAAGGAGGCAAGAGACCCAGTACTTC	CASSHGLAGTKRRQETQYF
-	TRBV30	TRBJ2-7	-	TGTGCCTGGAGTACAGACATACCCGCCTGGGAGCAGTACTTC	CAWSTDIPAWEQYF
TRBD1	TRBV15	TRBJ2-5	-	TGTGCCACCTCGACTTCGCTACAGGGGTATCAAGAGACCCAGTACTTC	CATSTSLQGYQETQYF
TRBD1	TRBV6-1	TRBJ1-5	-	TGTGCCAGCAGTGCCCAAGGACAGGGTGGCAATCAGCCCCAGCATTTT	CASSAQGQGGNQPQHF
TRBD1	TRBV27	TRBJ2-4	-	TGTGCCAGCAGTCCACTCACAGGGGGCGCCGAGTCCAAAAACATTCAGTACTTC	CASSPLTGGAESKNIQYF
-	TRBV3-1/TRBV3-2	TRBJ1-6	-	TGTGCCAGCAGCCAAGTTGCCGGGAATTCACCCCTCCACTTT	CASSQVAGNSPLHF